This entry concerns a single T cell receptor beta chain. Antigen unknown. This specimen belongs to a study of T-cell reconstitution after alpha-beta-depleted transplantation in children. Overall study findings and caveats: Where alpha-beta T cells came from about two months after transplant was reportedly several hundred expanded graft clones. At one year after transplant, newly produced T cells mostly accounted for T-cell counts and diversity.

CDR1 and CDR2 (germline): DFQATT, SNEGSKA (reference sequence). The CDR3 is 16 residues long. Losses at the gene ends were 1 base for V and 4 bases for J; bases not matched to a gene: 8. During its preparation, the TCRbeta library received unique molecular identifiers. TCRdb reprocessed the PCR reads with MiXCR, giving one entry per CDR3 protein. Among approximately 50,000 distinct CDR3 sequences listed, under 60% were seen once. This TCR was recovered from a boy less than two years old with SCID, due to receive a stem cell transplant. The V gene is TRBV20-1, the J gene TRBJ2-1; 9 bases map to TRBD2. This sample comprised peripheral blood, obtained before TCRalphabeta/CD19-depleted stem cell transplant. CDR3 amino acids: CSARGGPSGEYNEQFF. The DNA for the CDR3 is TGCAGTGCTAGAGGAGGCCCTAGCGGGGAGTACAATGAGCAGTTCTTC.